Detailed here is one T cell receptor beta chain. Antigen: not known. Via CD45RO/CCR7/CD25/CD127/CD95/CD27, cells of the CD4+ naive, central memory, regulatory and stem cell-like memory subsets were sorted. The sample is drawn from a study of beta chain features in type 1 diabetes. Study outcomes and limitations: Shortening of TCRB CDR3s, moderate but significant, appeared in all four CD4+ subsets of Type 1 diabetes patients.

Trimming left V 3 bases short and J 0 bases short, with 9 bases between. The CDR3 is 15 amino acids. Germline V gene sequence: CDR1 SGHNT, CDR2 YYREEE (reference sequence). Every bit of the isolated RNA underwent reverse transcription, so sequencing read expressed TCRB transcripts. Repertoires were generated with immunoSEQ multiplex PCR, while TCRdb's copy carries only in-frame clones and drops some. The table lists 15,000 or so clones, about 70% of them singletons. The rearrangement links TRBV5-4 to TRBJ2-2, with a possible D match to TRBD2 (7 bases). Sequencing was carried out using Tregs from blood. This receptor was identified in a man aged 25 to 45 with type 1 diabetes. The CDR3 loop reads CASSSGGANTGELFF. The CDR3 DNA reads as TGTGCCAGCAGCTCGGGGGGCGCGAACACCGGGGAGCTGTTTTTT.